This T cell receptor (beta chain) was recorded in a study of long-term antiretroviral therapy in people with HIV. Whole-study results and caveats: HIV repertoires spanned narrower CDR3 length ranges than controls.

Sampling of each donor yielded at least one pre-ART PBMC sample and at least two post-ART PBMC samples. The content of samples before DNA extraction was roughly 0.9-11 million cryopreserved PBMC. The authors ran the immunoSEQ assay, v3.0, at survey level. Assay used: immunoSEQ multiplex PCR; TCRdb lists only in-frame clones, some missing. The table records around 21,000 clones, more than 65% of them present only once. Comments on this clone: Its target is not known.

The clonotype originates from a middle-aged man with HIV. The sequences come from unsorted PBMCs, collected at the start of antiretroviral therapy.

This chain's CDR3 is CASSSYQGETLEQYF. The CDR3 nucleotides read TGTGCCAGCAGCTCCTACCAGGGGGAGACCCTCGAGCAGTACTTC. J is TRBJ2-7 and V is TRBV11-2; 7 bases match TRBD1. CDR3 size: 15 residues. The junction had 12 bases not matched to a gene; V was cut back by 4 bases and J by 6 bases. The germline CDR1 and CDR2 sequences are SGHAT and FQNNGV.